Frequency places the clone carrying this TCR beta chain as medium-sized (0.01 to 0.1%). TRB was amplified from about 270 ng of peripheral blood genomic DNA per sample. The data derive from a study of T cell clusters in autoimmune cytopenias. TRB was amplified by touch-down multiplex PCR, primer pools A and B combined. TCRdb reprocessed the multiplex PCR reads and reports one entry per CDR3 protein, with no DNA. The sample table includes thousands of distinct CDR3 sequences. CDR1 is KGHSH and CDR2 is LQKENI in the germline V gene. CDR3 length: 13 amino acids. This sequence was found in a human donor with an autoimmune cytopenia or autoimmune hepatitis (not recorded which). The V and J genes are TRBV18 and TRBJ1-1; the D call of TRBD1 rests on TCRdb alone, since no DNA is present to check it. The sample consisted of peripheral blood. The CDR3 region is CASSPFTGAEAFF.